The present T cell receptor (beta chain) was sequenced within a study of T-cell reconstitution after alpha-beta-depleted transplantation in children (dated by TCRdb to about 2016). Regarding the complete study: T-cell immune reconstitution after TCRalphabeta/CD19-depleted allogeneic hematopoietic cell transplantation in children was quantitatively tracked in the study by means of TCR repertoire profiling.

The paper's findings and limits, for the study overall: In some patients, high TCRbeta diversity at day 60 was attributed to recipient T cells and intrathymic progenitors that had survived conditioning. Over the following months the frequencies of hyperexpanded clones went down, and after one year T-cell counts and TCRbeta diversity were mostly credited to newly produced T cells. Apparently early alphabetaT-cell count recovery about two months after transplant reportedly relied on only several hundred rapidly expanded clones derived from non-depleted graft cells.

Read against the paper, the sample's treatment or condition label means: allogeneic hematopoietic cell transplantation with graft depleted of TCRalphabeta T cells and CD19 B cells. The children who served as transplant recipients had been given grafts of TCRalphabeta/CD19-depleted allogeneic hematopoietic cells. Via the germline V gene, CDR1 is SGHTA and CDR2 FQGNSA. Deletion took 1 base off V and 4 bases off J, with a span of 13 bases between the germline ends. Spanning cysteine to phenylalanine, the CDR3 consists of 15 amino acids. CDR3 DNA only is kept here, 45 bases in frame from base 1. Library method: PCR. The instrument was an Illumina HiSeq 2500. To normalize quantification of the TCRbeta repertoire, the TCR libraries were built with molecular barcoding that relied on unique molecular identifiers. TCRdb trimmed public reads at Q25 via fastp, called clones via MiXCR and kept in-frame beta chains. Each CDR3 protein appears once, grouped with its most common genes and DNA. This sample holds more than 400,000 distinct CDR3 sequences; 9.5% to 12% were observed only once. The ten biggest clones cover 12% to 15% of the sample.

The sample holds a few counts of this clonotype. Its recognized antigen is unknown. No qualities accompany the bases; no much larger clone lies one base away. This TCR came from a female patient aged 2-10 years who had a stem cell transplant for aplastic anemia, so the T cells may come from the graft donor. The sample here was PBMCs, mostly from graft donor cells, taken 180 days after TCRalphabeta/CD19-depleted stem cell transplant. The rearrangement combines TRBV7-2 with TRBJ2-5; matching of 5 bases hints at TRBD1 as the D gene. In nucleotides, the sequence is TGTGCCAGCAGCTTAGGAGGTCAGGGTAGAGAGACCCAGTACTTC. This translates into CASSLGGQGRETQYF.